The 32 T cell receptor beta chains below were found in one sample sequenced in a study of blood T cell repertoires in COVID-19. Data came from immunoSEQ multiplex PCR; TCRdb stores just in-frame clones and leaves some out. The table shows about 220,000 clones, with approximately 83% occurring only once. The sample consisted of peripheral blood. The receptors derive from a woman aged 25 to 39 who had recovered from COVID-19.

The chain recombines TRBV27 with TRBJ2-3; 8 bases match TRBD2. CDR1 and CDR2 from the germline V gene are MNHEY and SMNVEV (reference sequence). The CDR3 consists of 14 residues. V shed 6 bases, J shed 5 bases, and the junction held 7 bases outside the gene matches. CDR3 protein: CASSGLARLDTQYF. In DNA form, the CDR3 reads TGTGCCAGCAGCGGACTAGCCAGGTTAGATACGCAGTATTTT.

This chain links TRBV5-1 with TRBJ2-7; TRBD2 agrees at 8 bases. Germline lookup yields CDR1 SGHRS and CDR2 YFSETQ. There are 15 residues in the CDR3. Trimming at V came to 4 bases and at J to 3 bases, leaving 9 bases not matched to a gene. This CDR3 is CASSPSGGRNYEQYF. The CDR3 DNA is TGCGCCAGCAGCCCCTCGGGCGGGAGGAACTACGAGCAGTACTTC.

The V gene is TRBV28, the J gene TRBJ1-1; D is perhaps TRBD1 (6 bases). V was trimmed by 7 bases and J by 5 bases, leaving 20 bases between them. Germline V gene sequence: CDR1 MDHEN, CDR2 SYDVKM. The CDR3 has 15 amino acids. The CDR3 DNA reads TGTGCCAGCACCCACGGCGGGGGCCGTGAGACTGAAGCTTTCTTT. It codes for CASTHGGGRETEAFF.

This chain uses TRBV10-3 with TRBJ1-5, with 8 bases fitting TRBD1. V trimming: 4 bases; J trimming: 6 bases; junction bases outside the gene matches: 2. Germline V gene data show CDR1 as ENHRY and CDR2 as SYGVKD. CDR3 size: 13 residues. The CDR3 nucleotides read TGTGCCATCAGTGGGACAGGGAGTCAGCCCCAGCATTTT. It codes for CAISGTGSQPQHF.

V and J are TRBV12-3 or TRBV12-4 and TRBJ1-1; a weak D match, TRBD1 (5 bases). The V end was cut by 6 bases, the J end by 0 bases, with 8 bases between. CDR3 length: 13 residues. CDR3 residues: CASRRQLNTEAFF. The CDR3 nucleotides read TGTGCCAGCAGGAGACAGCTGAACACTGAAGCTTTCTTT.

The chain's CDR3 is CASSLAYPNTGELFF. CDR3 nucleotide sequence: TGTGCCAGCAGTTTAGCCTACCCGAACACCGGGGAGCTGTTTTTT. The V call is TRBV28, the J call TRBJ2-2, with no clear D. Trimming pared 2 bases from V and 0 bases from J, leaving 7 bases between. Germline CDR1 MDHEN, CDR2 SYDVKM. The CDR3 runs 15 residues.

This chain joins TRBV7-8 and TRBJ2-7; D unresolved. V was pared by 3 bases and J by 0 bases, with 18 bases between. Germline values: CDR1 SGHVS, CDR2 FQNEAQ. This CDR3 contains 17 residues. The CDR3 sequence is CASSFARYTDISYEQYF. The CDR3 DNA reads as TGTGCCAGCAGCTTTGCTCGGTACACAGACATCTCCTACGAGCAGTACTTC.

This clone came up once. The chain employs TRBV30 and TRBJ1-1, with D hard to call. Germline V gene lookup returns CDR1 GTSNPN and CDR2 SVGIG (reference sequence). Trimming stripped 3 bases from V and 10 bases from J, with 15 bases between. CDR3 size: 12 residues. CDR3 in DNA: TGTGCCTGGAGCTATCTTACCCAAGCAGCTTTCTTT. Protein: CAWSYLTQAAFF.

In DNA form, the CDR3 reads TGCAGCGTCGTCACAGGGCAAAGCCAGCATTTT. Translated, it gives CSVVTGQSQHF. The V gene is TRBV29-1, the J gene TRBJ1-5; D perhaps matches TRBD1 (6 bases). The V end lost 6 bases, the J end lost 12 bases, and 15 bases lay between the germline ends. This CDR3 has 11 amino acids. In germline, CDR1 is SQVTM, CDR2 ANQGSEA.

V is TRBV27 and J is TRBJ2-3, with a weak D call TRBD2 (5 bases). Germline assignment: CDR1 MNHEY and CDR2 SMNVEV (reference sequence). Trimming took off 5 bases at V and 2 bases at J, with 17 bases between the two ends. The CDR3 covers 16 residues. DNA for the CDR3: TGTGCCAGCAGTCAGTACTCCGGGAATCCCACAGATACGCAGTATTTT. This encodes CASSQYSGNPTDTQYF.

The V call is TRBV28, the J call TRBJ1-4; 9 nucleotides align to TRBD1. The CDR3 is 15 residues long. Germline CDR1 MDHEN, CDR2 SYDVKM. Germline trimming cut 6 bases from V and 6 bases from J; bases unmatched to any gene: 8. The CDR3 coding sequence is TGTGCCAGCAGCAACCCTGGGACAGGGTATGAAAAACTGTTTTTT. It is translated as CASSNPGTGYEKLFF.

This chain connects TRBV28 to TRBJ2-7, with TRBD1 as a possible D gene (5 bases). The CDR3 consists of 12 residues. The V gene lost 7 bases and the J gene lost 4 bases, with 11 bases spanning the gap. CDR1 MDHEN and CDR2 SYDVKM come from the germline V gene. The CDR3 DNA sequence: TGTGCCAGCACCCAGGGTTTGTACGAGCAGTACTTC. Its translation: CASTQGLYEQYF.

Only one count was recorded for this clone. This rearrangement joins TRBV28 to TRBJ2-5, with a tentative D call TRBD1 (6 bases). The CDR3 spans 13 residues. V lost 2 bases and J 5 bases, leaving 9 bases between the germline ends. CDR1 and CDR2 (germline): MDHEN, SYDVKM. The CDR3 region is CASSLGTGETQYF. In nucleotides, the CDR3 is TGTGCCAGCAGTTTAGGAACAGGGGAGACCCAGTACTTC.

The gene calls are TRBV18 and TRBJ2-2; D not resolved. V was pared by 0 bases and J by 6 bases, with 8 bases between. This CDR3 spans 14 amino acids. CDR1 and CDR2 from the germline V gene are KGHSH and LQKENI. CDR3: CASSPPSSSGELFF. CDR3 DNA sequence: TGTGCCAGCTCACCACCGAGTAGTTCCGGGGAGCTGTTTTTT.

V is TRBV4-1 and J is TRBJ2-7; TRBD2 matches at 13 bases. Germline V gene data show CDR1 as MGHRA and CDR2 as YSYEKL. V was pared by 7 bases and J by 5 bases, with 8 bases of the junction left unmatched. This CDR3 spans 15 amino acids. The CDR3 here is CASTRTSGRPDEQYF. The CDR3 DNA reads TGCGCCAGCACCCGGACTAGCGGGAGACCGGACGAGCAGTACTTC.

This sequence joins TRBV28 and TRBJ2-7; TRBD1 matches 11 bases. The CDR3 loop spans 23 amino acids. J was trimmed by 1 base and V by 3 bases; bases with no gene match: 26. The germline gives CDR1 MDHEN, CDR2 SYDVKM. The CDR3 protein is CASSFSLRDRGIGGSGKSYEQYF. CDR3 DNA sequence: TGTGCCAGCAGTTTCTCCCTCAGGGACAGGGGGATAGGAGGGAGTGGGAAGTCCTACGAGCAGTACTTC. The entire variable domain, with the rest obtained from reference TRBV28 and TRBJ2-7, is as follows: DVKVTQSSRYLVKRTGEKVFLECVQDMDHENMFWYRQDPGLGLRLIYFSYDVKMKEKGDIPEGYSVSREKKERFSLILESASTNQTSMYLCASSFSLRDRGIGGSGKSYEQYFGPGTRLTVT.

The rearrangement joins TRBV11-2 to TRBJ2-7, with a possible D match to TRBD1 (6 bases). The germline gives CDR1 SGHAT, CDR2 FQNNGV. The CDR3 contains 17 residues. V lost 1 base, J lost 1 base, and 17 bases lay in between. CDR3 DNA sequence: TGTGCCAGCAGCTTAGCGCGCTTCCAGGGGAGTTCCTACGAGCAGTACTTC. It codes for CASSLARFQGSSYEQYF.

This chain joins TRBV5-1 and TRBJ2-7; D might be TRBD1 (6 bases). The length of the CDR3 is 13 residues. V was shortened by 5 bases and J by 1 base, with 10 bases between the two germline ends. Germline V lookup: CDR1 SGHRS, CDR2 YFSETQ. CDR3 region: CASREGESYEQYF. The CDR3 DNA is TGCGCCAGCAGAGAGGGGGAGTCCTACGAGCAGTACTTC.

The CDR3 coding sequence is TGTGCCAGCAGCCCCATAGCCGGGGAGCTGTTTTTT. Encoded protein: CASSPIAGELFF. The chain links TRBV11-3 to TRBJ2-2; D unclear. V gave up 5 bases and J gave up 6 bases, with 7 bases separating them. The CDR3 is made up of 12 amino acids. Germline CDR1 reads SGHNT; CDR2 reads YENEEA.

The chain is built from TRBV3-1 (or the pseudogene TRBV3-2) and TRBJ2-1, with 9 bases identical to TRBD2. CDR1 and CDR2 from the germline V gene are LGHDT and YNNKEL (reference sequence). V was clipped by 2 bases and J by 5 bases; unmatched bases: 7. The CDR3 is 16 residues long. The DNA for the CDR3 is TGTGCCAGCAGCCAATCTAGCGGGAAAACAGACAATGAGCAGTTCTTC. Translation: CASSQSSGKTDNEQFF.

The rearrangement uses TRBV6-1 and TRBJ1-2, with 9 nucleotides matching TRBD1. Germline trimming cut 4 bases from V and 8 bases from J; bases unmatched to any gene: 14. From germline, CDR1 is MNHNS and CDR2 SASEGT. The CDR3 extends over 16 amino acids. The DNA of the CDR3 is TGTGCCAGCAGTGCGGGACAGGGACGCCGAGGTGGAGGCTACACCTTC. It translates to CASSAGQGRRGGGYTF.

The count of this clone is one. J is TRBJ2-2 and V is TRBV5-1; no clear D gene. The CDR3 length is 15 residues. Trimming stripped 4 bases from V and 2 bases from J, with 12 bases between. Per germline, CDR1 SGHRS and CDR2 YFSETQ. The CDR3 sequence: CASSLSSANTGELFF. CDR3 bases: TGCGCCAGCAGCCTGTCCAGCGCTAACACCGGGGAGCTGTTTTTT.

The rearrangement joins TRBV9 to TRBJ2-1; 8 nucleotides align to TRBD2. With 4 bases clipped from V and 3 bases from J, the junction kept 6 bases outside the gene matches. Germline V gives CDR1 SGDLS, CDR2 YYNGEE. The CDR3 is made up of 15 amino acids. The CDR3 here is CASSPGGLGYNEQFF. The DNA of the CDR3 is TGTGCCAGCAGCCCGGGGGGGCTAGGCTACAATGAGCAGTTCTTC.

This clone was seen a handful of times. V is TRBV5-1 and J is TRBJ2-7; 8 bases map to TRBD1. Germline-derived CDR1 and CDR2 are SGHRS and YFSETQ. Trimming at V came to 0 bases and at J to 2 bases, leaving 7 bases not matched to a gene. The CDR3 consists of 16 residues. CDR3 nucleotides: TGCGCCAGCAGCTTGGCCCCAGGGGGCCCAGCCTACGAGCAGTACTTC. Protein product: CASSLAPGGPAYEQYF.

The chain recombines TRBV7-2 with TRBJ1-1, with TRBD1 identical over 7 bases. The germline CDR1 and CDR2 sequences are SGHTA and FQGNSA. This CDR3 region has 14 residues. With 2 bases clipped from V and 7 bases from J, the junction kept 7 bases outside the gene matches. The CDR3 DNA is TGTGCCAGCAGCTTACCGCGGACAGGCGTTGAAGCTTTCTTT. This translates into CASSLPRTGVEAFF.

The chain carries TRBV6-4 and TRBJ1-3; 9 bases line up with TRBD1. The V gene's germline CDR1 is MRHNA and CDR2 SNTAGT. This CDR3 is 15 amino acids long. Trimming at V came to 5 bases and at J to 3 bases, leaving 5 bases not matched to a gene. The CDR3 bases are TGTGCCAGCAGTCCGGGACAGGGATTTGGAAACACCATATATTTT. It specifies CASSPGQGFGNTIYF.

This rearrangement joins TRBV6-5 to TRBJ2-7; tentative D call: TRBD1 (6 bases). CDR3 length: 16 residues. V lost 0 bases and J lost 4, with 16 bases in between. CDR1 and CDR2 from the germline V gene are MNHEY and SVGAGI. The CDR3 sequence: CASSYSQGVGPYEQYF. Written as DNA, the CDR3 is TGTGCCAGCAGTTACTCACAGGGAGTCGGCCCTTACGAGCAGTACTTC.

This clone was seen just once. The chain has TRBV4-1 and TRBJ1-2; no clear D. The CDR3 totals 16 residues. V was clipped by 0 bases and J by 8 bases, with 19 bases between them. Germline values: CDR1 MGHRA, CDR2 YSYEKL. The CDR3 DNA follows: TGCGCCAGCAGCCAAGACGTCGCCGGGTACACCGGGGGCTACACCTTC. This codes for CASSQDVAGYTGGYTF.

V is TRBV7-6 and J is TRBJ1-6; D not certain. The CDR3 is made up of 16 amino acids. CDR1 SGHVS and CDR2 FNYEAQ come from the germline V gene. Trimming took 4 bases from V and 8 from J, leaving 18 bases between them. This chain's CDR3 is CASSSPSRSPDSPLHF. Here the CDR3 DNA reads TGTGCCAGCAGCTCCCCATCCCGAAGTCCGGATTCACCCCTCCACTTT. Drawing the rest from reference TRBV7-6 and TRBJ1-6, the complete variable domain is GAGVSQSPRYKVTKRGQDVALRCDPISGHVSLYWYRQALGQGPEFLTYFNYEAQQDKSGLPNDRFSAERPEGSISTLTIQRTEQRDSAMYRCASSSPSRSPDSPLHFGNGTRLTVT.

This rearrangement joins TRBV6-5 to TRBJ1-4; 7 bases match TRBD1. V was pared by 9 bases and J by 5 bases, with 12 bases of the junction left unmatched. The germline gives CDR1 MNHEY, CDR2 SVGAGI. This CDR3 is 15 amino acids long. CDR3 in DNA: TGTGCCAGGGAGATAAGAGGGGGCGCGAATGAAAAACTGTTTTTT. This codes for CAREIRGGANEKLFF.

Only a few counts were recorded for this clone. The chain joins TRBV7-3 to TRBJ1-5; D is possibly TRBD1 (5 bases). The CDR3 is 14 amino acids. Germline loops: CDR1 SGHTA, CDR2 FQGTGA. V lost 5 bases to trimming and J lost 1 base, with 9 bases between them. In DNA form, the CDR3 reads TGTGCCAGCAGCCGTTGGACAAGCAATCAGCCCCAGCATTTT. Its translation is CASSRWTSNQPQHF.

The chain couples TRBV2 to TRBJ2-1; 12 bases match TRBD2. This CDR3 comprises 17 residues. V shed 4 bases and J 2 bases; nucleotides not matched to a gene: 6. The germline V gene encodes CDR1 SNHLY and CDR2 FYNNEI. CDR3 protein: CASSVLAGGLTYNEQFF. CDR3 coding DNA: TGTGCCAGCAGTGTACTAGCGGGAGGCCTCACCTACAATGAGCAGTTCTTC.